Below, 21 T cell receptor beta chains from the same sample are listed, as sequenced in a study of graft-versus-host responses after intestinal transplantation. Method: immunoSEQ multiplex PCR; TCRdb's copy keeps in-frame clones and lacks some. The sample consists of roughly 39,000 clones, 90% to 95% of them appearing once. Their antigen targets remain unknown. The source material was unstimulated CD8+ T cells sorted from spleen or lymph node cells, sampled before transplant. The origin of the receptors is a human donor who was the organ donor for an intestinal transplant.

This sequence joins TRBV6-4 and TRBJ2-2, with D tentatively TRBD1 or TRBD2 (6 bases each). Germline V gives CDR1 MRHNA, CDR2 SNTAGT. The CDR3 spans 12 residues. Trimming shortened V by 6 bases and J by 7 bases, and 9 bases separated the two germline ends. CDR3 DNA sequence: TGTGCCAGCAGCAGGGGAGGCGGGGAGCTGTTTTTT. This gives the protein CASSRGGGELFF.

This chain's CDR3 is CASSGTDKAFF. DNA for the CDR3: TGTGCCAGCAGTGGAACAGACAAAGCTTTCTTT. V gene TRBV6-1 combines with J gene TRBJ1-1; D remains unclear. V was pared by 4 bases and J by 9 bases, with 9 bases between. The germline CDR1 and CDR2 sequences are MNHNS and SASEGT. The CDR3 has 11 amino acids.

The chain couples TRBV6-5 to TRBJ2-1; 10 nucleotides align to TRBD1. Unmatched junction bases numbered 7, after V lost 3 bases and J lost 5 bases. Germline CDR1 MNHEY, CDR2 SVGAGI. The CDR3 runs to 16 residues. The CDR3 nucleotides read TGTGCCAGCAGTTATTCTTTTGGGACAGGGGACAATGAGCAGTTCTTC. It translates to CASSYSFGTGDNEQFF.

The chain uses TRBV19 and TRBJ2-3, with D unclear. Germline CDR1 reads LNHDA; CDR2 reads SQIVND (reference sequence). Trimming removed 4 bases from V and 9 bases from J, with 8 bases in between. The CDR3 totals 11 residues. CDR3 DNA: TGTGCCAGTAGTAACGGTGGGACGCAGTATTTT. It codes for CASSNGGTQYF.

The chain employs TRBV30 and TRBJ2-5; the D is unclear. The V end was cut by 3 bases, the J end by 4 bases, with 3 bases between. Germline V lookup: CDR1 GTSNPN, CDR2 SVGIG (reference sequence). The CDR3 is 10 residues long. In DNA form, the CDR3 reads TGTGCCTGGAGCCGAGAGACCCAGTACTTC. Its protein product is CAWSRETQYF.

The V call is TRBV6-5, the J call TRBJ2-1, with D hard to call. The length of the CDR3 is 14 residues. Trimming stripped 0 bases from V and 0 bases from J, with 3 bases between. Looked up from germline, CDR1 is MNHEY and CDR2 is SVGAGI. The CDR3: CASSYSSSYNEQFF. The CDR3 nucleotides read TGTGCCAGCAGTTACTCCAGCTCCTACAATGAGCAGTTCTTC.

The chain joins TRBV4-3 to TRBJ1-1; possibly TRBD1 for D (6 bases). Germline V gene lookup returns CDR1 LGHNA and CDR2 YSLEER. V lost 0 bases to trimming and J lost 5 bases, with 16 bases between them. This CDR3 contains 16 residues. CDR3 protein: CASSQDRGGGGTEAFF. In DNA, the CDR3 is TGCGCCAGCAGCCAAGATAGGGGGGGCGGGGGAACTGAAGCTTTCTTT.

V usage is TRBV6-5 and J usage is TRBJ2-7; 8 bases agree with TRBD2. Germline CDR1 is MNHEY and CDR2 is SVGAGI. V lost 6 bases and J lost 3; bases outside the gene matches: 10. The CDR3 is 15 residues long. Here the CDR3 DNA reads TGTGCCAGCAGCCCCGGGGGAGCGGGGGACTACGAGCAGTACTTC. Its translation: CASSPGGAGDYEQYF.

The chain links TRBV4-1 to TRBJ2-3; 12 nucleotides agree with TRBD2. After removal of 3 bases from V and 2 bases from J, the junction contained 6 bases not matched to a gene. The CDR3 consists of 17 residues. CDR1 is MGHRA, CDR2 YSYEKL, per germline. The CDR3 here is CASSQDGLAGLTDTQYF. CDR3 nucleotides: TGCGCCAGCAGCCAGGACGGACTAGCGGGGCTCACAGATACGCAGTATTTT.

The V call is TRBV14, the J call TRBJ2-7; 7 bases match TRBD1. Germline V CDR1 and CDR2: SGHDN, FVKESK. CDR3 size: 17 residues. Trimming took 1 base from V and 2 from J; bases not matched to a gene: 11. CDR3 coding DNA: TGTGCCAGCAGCCAAGTATTCACCCGGGACAGCCCCTACGAGCAGTACTTC. Its protein product is CASSQVFTRDSPYEQYF.

The sample holds one count of this clone. The chain carries TRBV28 and TRBJ2-3; 9 bases align to TRBD1. Germline CDR1 reads MDHEN; CDR2 reads SYDVKM. This CDR3 has 15 residues. With 3 bases clipped from V and 0 bases from J, the junction kept 1 base outside the gene matches. The CDR3 loop is CASSFDRGSTDTQYF. CDR3 nucleotides: TGTGCCAGCAGTTTTGACAGGGGGAGCACAGATACGCAGTATTTT.

The rearrangement joins TRBV29-1 to TRBJ1-2; TRBD1 might be the D (5 bases). V shed 1 base and J shed 6 bases, with 6 bases lying between them. Germline CDR1 and CDR2: SQVTM and ANQGSEA. The CDR3 is 11 residues long. Here the CDR3 DNA reads TGCAGCGTTGAAGGGGGGGATGGCTACACCTTC. Protein sequence: CSVEGGDGYTF.

The chain carries TRBV7-9 and TRBJ2-2; D perhaps matches TRBD2 (6 bases). This CDR3 spans 14 amino acids. The V end was cut by 5 bases, the J end by 7 bases, with 14 bases between. The germline V gene has CDR1 SEHNR and CDR2 FQNEAQ (reference sequence). The CDR3 DNA reads as TGTGCCAGCAGCCCTCCTAGCGCCTACGGGGAGCTGTTTTTT. It codes for CASSPPSAYGELFF.

The chain employs TRBV5-6 and TRBJ1-4, with D maybe TRBD1 (6 bases). This CDR3 is 15 amino acids long. The V and J ends lost 4 bases and 8 bases respectively, with 18 bases between them. Germline loops: CDR1 SGHDT, CDR2 YYEEEE. DNA for the CDR3: TGTGCCAGCAGCGCAACAGGGTCACCTGGGGAAAAACTGTTTTTT. It translates to CASSATGSPGEKLFF.

The rearrangement joins TRBV4-3 to TRBJ2-7; no definite D call. Germline V lookup: CDR1 LGHNA, CDR2 YSLEER. The CDR3 runs 15 residues. Between the trimmed V and J ends, which lost 0 bases and 0 bases, there was a span of 9 bases. For the CDR3, the DNA is TGCGCCAGCAGCCAAGATGGCGGCATCTCCTACGAGCAGTACTTC. Protein sequence: CASSQDGGISYEQYF.

In this sample, this clone turned up once. V and J are TRBV4-3 and TRBJ2-3; unclear D gene. This CDR3 comprises 14 residues. The V end was cut by 4 bases, the J end by 2 bases, with 10 bases between. Germline values: CDR1 LGHNA, CDR2 YSLEER. The DNA of the CDR3 is TGCGCCAGCAGCCGTGGACCGCTCACAGATACGCAGTATTTT. This sequence encodes CASSRGPLTDTQYF.

This chain links TRBV19 with TRBJ2-5; 8 nucleotides match TRBD1. The J call is in doubt because the DNA end fits TRBJ2-7 better. The germline CDR1 and CDR2 sequences are LNHDA and SQIVND (reference sequence). The CDR3 runs 14 residues. CDR3 bases: TGTGCCAGTAGTATGGGGCAGGGGGCATACGAGCAGTACTTC. As protein: CASSMGQGAYEQYF.

This chain joins TRBV6-5 and TRBJ1-1; no reliable D call. CDR3 size: 14 residues. The germline V gene encodes CDR1 MNHEY and CDR2 SVGAGI. V was shortened by 6 bases and J by 1 base, with 12 bases between the two germline ends. For the CDR3, the DNA is TGTGCCAGCAGCTACCGTGACGGGAACACTGAAGCTTTCTTT. Its translation is CASSYRDGNTEAFF.

The gene calls are TRBV19 and TRBJ2-5, with 9 nucleotides matching TRBD2. Trimming at V came to 3 bases and at J to 0 bases, leaving 14 bases not matched to a gene. The germline V gene encodes CDR1 LNHDA and CDR2 SQIVND (reference sequence). The CDR3 loop spans 19 amino acids. CDR3 in amino acids: CASSIAAGGTNMYQETQYF. The CDR3 bases are TGTGCCAGTAGTATTGCAGCGGGGGGCACTAACATGTACCAAGAGACCCAGTACTTC. The full variable domain, in which reference TRBV19 and TRBJ2-5 provide the parts outside the CDR3, is DGGITQSPKYLFRKEGQNVTLSCEQNLNHDAMYWYRQDPGQGLRLIYYSQIVNDFQKGDIAEGYSVSREKKESFPLTVTSAQKNPTAFYLCASSIAAGGTNMYQETQYFGPGTRLLVL.

DNA of the CDR3: TGTGCCAGCAGTGGAAGGGTACAATCTGACTACGAGCAGTACTTC. The encoded protein is CASSGRVQSDYEQYF. The J gene is TRBJ2-7, the V gene TRBV6-1; no clear D gene. There are 15 residues in the CDR3. The ends were cut back, 4 bases at V and 3 bases at J, with 16 bases in the middle. The germline V gene has CDR1 MNHNS and CDR2 SASEGT.

The chain carries TRBV5-4 and TRBJ1-2; 7 bases fit TRBD1. CDR3 length equals 20 residues. From germline, CDR1 is SGHNT and CDR2 YYREEE (reference sequence). The trim removed 0 bases at V and 7 bases at J, leaving 24 bases unmatched. The CDR3, as DNA: TGTGCCAGCAGCTTGGAAATCGTCGTGAGGGGGCGCGATTGGGGCTCTGGCTACACCTTC. This translates into CASSLEIVVRGRDWGSGYTF.